Listed here are 4 T cell receptor beta chains from one sample, sequenced in a study of siplizumab effects on memory and regulatory T cells. Clones were read by immunoSEQ multiplex PCR, and TCRdb kept only the in-frame ones, dropping some. The sample has 99,000 or so clones, about 93% seen once. The sequencing input was CD4+ T cells sorted from blood. Receptors originate from a human donor in good health.

This chain links TRBV29-1 with TRBJ2-5; the D gene is possibly TRBD1 (5 bases). With 4 bases removed from V and 5 bases from J, the gap between germline ends came to 11 bases. There are 12 residues in the CDR3. The V gene's germline CDR1 is SQVTM and CDR2 ANQGSEA. This chain's CDR3 is CSVARGKETQYF. The CDR3 coding sequence is TGCAGCGTTGCAAGGGGAAAGGAGACCCAGTACTTC.

The rearrangement uses TRBV10-2 and TRBJ1-1; possible D gene TRBD1, 5 bases. CDR1 is WSHSY, CDR2 SAAADI, per germline. The ends were cut back, 2 bases at V and 11 bases at J, with 12 bases in the middle. The CDR3 has 12 residues. CDR3 region: CASSEPTGTAFF. The CDR3, as DNA: TGCGCCAGCAGTGAGCCAACAGGTACGGCTTTCTTT.

J is TRBJ1-5 and V is TRBV7-2; tentatively, D is TRBD1 (5 bases). V lost 1 base to trimming and J lost 5 bases, with 6 bases between them. The CDR3 contains 13 residues. The V gene's germline CDR1 is SGHTA and CDR2 FQGNSA. The CDR3 spells CASSLGRDQPQHF. For the CDR3, the DNA is TGTGCCAGCAGCTTAGGCAGGGATCAGCCCCAGCATTTT.

In this sample, this clone turned up a few times. In the same sample, other DNA sequences code for this CDR3. The J gene is TRBJ1-2, the V gene TRBV18; perhaps TRBD1 as D (6 bases). The length of the CDR3 is 13 residues. The germline gives CDR1 KGHSH, CDR2 LQKENI. Trimming took 3 bases from V and 2 from J, leaving 7 bases between them. CDR3 sequence reads: CASSPDRNYGYTF. The CDR3 DNA is TGTGCCAGCTCACCTGACAGGAACTATGGCTACACCTTC.